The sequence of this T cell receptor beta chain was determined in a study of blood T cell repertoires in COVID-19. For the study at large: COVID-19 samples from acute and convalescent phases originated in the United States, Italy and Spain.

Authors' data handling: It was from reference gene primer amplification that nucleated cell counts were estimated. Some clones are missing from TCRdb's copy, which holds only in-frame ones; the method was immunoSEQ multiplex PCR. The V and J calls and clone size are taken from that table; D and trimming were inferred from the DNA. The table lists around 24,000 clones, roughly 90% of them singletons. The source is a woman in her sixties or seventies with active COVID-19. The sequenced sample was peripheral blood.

This CDR3 is CASSPQTGGSPLHF. DNA for the CDR3: TGTGCCAGCAGTCCTCAGACAGGTGGTTCACCCCTCCACTTT. The chain recombines TRBV28 with TRBJ1-6; D perhaps matches TRBD1 (6 bases). Germline assignment: CDR1 MDHEN and CDR2 SYDVKM. With 5 bases removed from V and 9 bases from J, the gap between germline ends came to 14 bases. This CDR3 comprises 14 residues.